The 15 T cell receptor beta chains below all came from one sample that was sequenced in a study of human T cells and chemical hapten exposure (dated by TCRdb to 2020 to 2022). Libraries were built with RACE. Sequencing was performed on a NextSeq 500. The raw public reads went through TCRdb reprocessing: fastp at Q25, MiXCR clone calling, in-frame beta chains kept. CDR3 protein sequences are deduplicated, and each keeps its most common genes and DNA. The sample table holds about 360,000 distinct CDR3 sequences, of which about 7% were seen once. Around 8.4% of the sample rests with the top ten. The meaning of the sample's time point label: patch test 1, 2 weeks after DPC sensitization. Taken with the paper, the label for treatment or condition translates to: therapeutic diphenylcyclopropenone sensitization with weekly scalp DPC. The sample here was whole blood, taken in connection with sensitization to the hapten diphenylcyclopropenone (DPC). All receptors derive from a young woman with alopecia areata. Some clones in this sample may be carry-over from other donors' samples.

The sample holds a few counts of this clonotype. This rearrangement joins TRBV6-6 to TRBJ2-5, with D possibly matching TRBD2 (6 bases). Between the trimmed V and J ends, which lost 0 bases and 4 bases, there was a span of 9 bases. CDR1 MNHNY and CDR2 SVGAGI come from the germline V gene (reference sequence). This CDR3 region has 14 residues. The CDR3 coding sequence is TGTGCCAGCAGTTACTCGGAGGGGCGAGAGACCCAGTACTTC. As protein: CASSYSEGRETQYF.

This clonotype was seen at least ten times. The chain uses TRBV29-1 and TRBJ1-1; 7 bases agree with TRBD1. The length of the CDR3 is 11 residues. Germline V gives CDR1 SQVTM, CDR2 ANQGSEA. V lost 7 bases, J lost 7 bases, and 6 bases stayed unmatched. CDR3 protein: CSAYRGGEAFF. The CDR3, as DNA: TGCAGCGCGTACAGGGGAGGTGAAGCTTTCTTT. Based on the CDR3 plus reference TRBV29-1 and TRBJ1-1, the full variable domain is SAVISQKPSRDICQRGTSLTIQCQVDSQVTMMFWYRQQPGQSLTLIATANQGSEATYESGFVIDKFPISRPNLTFSTLTVSNMSPEDSSIYLCSAYRGGEAFFGQGTRLTVV.

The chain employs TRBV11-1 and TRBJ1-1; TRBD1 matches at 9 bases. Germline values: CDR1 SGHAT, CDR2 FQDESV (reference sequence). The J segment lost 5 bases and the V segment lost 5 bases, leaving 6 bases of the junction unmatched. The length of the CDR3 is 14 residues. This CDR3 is CASSQGQGRTEAFF. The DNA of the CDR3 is TGTGCCAGCAGCCAAGGACAGGGGAGAACTGAAGCTTTCTTT.

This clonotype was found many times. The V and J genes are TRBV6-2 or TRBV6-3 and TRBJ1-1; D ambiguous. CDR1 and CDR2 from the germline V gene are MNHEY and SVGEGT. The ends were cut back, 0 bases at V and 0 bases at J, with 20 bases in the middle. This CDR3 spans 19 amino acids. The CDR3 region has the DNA TGTGCCAGCAGTTACTCGATCGTTGAGGCAGGATCCATGAACACTGAAGCTTTCTTT. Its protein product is CASSYSIVEAGSMNTEAFF.

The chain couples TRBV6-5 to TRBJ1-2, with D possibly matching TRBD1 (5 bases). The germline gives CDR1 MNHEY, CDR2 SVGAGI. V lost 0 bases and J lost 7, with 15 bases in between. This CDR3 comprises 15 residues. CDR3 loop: CASSYSVQGRRGYTF. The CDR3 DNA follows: TGTGCCAGCAGTTACTCGGTCCAGGGCCGTCGTGGCTACACCTTC.

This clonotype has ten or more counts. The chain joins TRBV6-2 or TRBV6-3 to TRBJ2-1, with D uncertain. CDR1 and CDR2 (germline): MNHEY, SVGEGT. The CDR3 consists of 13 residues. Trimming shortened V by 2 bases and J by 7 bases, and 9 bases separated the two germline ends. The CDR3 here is CASSYGAPNEQFF. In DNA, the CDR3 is TGTGCCAGCAGTTACGGAGCCCCGAATGAGCAGTTCTTC.

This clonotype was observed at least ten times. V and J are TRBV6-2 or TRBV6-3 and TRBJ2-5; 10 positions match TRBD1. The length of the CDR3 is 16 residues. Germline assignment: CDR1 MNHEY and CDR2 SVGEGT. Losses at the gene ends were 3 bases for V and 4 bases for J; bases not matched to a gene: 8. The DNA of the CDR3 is TGTGCCAGCAGTTATTCCGGGACAGGGGTTTCAGAGACCCAGTACTTC. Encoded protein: CASSYSGTGVSETQYF.

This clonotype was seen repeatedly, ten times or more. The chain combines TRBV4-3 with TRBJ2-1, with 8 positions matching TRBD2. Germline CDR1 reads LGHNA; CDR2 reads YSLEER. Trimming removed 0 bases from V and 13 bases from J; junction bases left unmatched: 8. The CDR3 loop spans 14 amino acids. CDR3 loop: CASSQEKAGGHQFF. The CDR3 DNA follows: TGCGCCAGCAGCCAAGAAAAGGCGGGGGGTCACCAGTTCTTC.

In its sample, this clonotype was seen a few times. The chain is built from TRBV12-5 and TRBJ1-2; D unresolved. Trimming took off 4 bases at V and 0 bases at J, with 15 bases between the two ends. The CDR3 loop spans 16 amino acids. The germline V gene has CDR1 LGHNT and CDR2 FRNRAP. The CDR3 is CASGSSRSLANYGYTF. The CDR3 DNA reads TGTGCTAGTGGTTCCTCTCGTAGCCTAGCTAACTATGGCTACACCTTC.

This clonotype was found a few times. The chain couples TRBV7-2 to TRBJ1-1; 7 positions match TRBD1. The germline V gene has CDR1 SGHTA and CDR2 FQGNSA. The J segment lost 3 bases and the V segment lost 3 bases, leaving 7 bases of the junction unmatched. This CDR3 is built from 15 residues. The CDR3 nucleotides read TGTGCCAGCAGCTTCAATGAGGGGGCGTACACTGAAGCTTTCTTT. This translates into CASSFNEGAYTEAFF.

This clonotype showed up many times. CDR3 amino acids: CASSYWAGARQETQYF. For the CDR3, the DNA is TGTGCCAGCAGTTACTGGGCGGGGGCGCGACAAGAGACCCAGTACTTC. This sequence joins TRBV6-5 and TRBJ2-5, with TRBD2 as a possible D gene (7 bases). Trimming stripped 1 base from V and 2 bases from J, with 14 bases between. CDR1 and CDR2 from the germline V gene are MNHEY and SVGAGI. The CDR3 consists of 16 residues.

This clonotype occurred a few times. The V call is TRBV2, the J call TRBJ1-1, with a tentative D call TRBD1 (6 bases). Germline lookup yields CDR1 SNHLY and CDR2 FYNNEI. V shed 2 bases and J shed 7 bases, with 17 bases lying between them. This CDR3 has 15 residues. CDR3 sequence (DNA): TGTGCCAGCAGTGAATCAATCTTCGGACAGCTTGAAGCTTTCTTT. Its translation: CASSESIFGQLEAFF.

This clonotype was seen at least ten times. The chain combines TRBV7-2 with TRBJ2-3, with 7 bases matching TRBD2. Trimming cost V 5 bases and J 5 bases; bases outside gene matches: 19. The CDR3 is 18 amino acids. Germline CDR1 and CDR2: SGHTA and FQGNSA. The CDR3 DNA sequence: TGTGCCAGCAGCATATCTCCAGGAGGCGGGGGAGCGAAAGATACGCAGTATTTT. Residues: CASSISPGGGGAKDTQYF.

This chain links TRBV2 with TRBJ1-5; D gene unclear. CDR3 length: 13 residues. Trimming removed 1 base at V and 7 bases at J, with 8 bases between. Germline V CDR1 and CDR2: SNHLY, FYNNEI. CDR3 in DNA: TGTGCCAGCAGTGAAGAGAACAGCCAGCCCCAGCATTTT. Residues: CASSEENSQPQHF.

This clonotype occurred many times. In nucleotides, the CDR3 is TGTGCCAGCAGCTCCCAGGACAGATCCGAGCAGTACTTC. Residues: CASSSQDRSEQYF. The chain joins TRBV7-6 to TRBJ2-7; a possible D gene is TRBD1 (6 bases). The germline V gene has CDR1 SGHVS and CDR2 FNYEAQ. CDR3 size: 13 residues. The ends were cut back, 4 bases at V and 6 bases at J, with 13 bases in the middle. Full variable domain (outside the CDR3, taken from reference TRBV7-6 and TRBJ2-7): GAGVSQSPRYKVTKRGQDVALRCDPISGHVSLYWYRQALGQGPEFLTYFNYEAQQDKSGLPNDRFSAERPEGSISTLTIQRTEQRDSAMYRCASSSQDRSEQYFGPGTRLTVT.